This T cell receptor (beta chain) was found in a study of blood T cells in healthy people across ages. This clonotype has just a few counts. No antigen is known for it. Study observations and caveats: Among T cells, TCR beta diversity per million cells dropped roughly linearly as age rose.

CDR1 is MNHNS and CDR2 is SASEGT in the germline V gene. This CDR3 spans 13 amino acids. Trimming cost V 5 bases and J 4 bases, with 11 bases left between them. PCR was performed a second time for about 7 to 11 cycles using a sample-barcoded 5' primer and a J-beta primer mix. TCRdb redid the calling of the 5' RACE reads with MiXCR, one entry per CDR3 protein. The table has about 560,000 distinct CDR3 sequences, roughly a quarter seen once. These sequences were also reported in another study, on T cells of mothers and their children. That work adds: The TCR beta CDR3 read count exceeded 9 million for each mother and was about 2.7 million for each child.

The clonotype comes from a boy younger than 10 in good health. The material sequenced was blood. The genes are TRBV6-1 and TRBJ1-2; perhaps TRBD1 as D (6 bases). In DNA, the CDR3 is TGTGCCAGCAGTCTCCGGGACACCTATGGCTACACCTTC. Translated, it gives CASSLRDTYGYTF.